What follows are 17 T cell receptor beta chains derived from one specimen sequenced in a study of shared clonotypes between healthy human individuals. Naive CD8 cells were CD45RO-negative, positively selected for CCR7, excluding terminally differentiated effector memory CD45RA+ cells. Repertoires were generated with immunoSEQ multiplex PCR, while TCRdb's copy carries only in-frame clones and drops some. Among 1.5 million to 2.5 million clones, less than 95% were seen once, and the ten largest hold less than 1.5%. Sequenced sample: naive CD8+ T cells sorted from blood. The receptors shown here come from a man younger than 30 in good health.

The chain uses TRBV5-6 and TRBJ1-4, with a possible D match to TRBD1 (5 bases). Germline V gives CDR1 SGHDT, CDR2 YYEEEE. V dropped 5 bases and J dropped 3 bases, with 11 bases sitting between them. This CDR3 is 14 amino acids long. The chain's CDR3 is CASRSGRANEKLFF. For the CDR3, the DNA is TGTGCCAGCAGGTCCGGCAGGGCTAATGAAAAACTGTTTTTT.

The CDR3 region is CASSSLIGTVQETQYF. CDR3 nucleotides: TGTGCCAGCAGTTCCCTCATAGGGACAGTCCAAGAGACCCAGTACTTC. This rearrangement joins TRBV6-5 to TRBJ2-5; 7 bases fit TRBD1. The junction had 9 bases not matched to a gene; V was cut back by 4 bases and J by 1 base. Germline V gene lookup returns CDR1 MNHEY and CDR2 SVGAGI. The CDR3 has 16 amino acids.

The chain has TRBV6-1 and TRBJ2-7; 11 nucleotides align to TRBD1. With V trimmed by 3 bases and J by 5 bases, 3 bases remained unmatched. Germline V gene lookup returns CDR1 MNHNS and CDR2 SASEGT. The CDR3 has 14 amino acids. The CDR3 DNA reads as TGTGCCAGCAGTGAGGACAGGGGGCCAAACGAGCAGTACTTC. Translation: CASSEDRGPNEQYF.

The gene calls are TRBV7-3 and TRBJ2-3, with D uncertain. V dropped 7 bases and J dropped 0 bases, with 14 bases sitting between them. The CDR3 runs 15 residues. Germline V gene lookup returns CDR1 SGHTA and CDR2 FQGTGA. Written as DNA, the CDR3 is TGTGCCAGCATTTGGGGTAGGCTTAGCACAGATACGCAGTATTTT. Encoded protein: CASIWGRLSTDTQYF.

The chain carries TRBV9 and TRBJ2-2; 10 bases fit TRBD2. From germline, CDR1 is SGDLS and CDR2 YYNGEE. This CDR3 contains 17 residues. The V and J ends lost 3 bases and 0 bases, in that order; junction bases with no gene match: 5. The CDR3 DNA is TGTGCCAGCAGCGATGCTAGCGGGGGCCCGAACACCGGGGAGCTGTTTTTT. It codes for CASSDASGGPNTGELFF. Using reference TRBV9 and TRBJ2-2 for the parts outside the CDR3, the full variable domain is DSGVTQTPKHLITATGQRVTLRCSPRSGDLSVYWYQQSLDQGLQFLIQYYNGEERAKGNILERFSAQQFPDLHSELNLSSLELGDSALYFCASSDASGGPNTGELFFGEGSRLTVL.

This clone was seen a single time. The gene calls are TRBV5-1 and TRBJ2-1, with D uncertain. Germline V gene lookup returns CDR1 SGHRS and CDR2 YFSETQ. CDR3 length: 15 residues. With 4 bases removed from V and 0 bases from J, the gap between germline ends came to 11 bases. The DNA of the CDR3 is TGCGCCAGCAGCACCAATCCGAGCTCCTACAATGAGCAGTTCTTC. It specifies CASSTNPSSYNEQFF.

The chain joins TRBV9 to TRBJ1-3; 9 nucleotides agree with TRBD1. V lost 0 bases, J lost 7 bases, and 5 bases stayed unmatched. Germline V gene lookup returns CDR1 SGDLS and CDR2 YYNGEE. The CDR3 is made up of 15 amino acids. This chain's CDR3 is CASSVEQGAMNTIYF. DNA for the CDR3: TGTGCCAGCAGCGTAGAACAGGGGGCGATGAACACCATATATTTT.

The chain couples TRBV20-1 to TRBJ1-6; TRBD1 is a possible D gene (5 bases). CDR3 length: 9 amino acids. Deletions cut 8 bases from V and 17 bases from J, with 13 bases between. In germline, CDR1 is DFQATT, CDR2 SNEGSKA (reference sequence). CDR3 residues: CSPDKFFHF. CDR3 nucleotide sequence: TGCAGTCCGGACAAATTTTTCCACTTT.

The V gene is TRBV7-8, the J gene TRBJ2-7, with D perhaps being TRBD1 or TRBD2 (8 bases each). The ends were cut back, 11 bases at V and 3 bases at J, with 26 bases in the middle. The CDR3 covers 16 residues. CDR1 and CDR2 from the germline V gene are SGHVS and FQNEAQ. The CDR3 DNA reads TGTGCCCCCAGGGGGCGGGAGGATCAAATATACTACGAGCAGTACTTC. Translation gives CAPRGREDQIYYEQYF.

The J gene is TRBJ1-1, the V gene TRBV6-1, with a tentative D call TRBD1 (5 bases). Germline-derived CDR1 and CDR2 are MNHNS and SASEGT. Trimming cost V 0 bases and J 3 bases, with 17 bases left between them. The CDR3 contains 17 residues. The CDR3 DNA reads as TGTGCCAGCAGTGAAGCGCCGGGGGGAGAAATGGACACTGAAGCTTTCTTT. Its protein product is CASSEAPGGEMDTEAFF.

The rearrangement joins TRBV11-2 to TRBJ2-7, with unresolved D. Germline V gives CDR1 SGHAT, CDR2 FQNNGV. This CDR3 comprises 14 residues. Trimming removed 0 bases from V and 2 bases from J, with 8 bases in between. The CDR3 here is CASSLDGFTYEQYF. Here the CDR3 DNA reads TGTGCCAGCAGCTTAGATGGGTTTACCTACGAGCAGTACTTC.

The genes are TRBV25-1 and TRBJ1-1, with D perhaps matching TRBD1 (5 bases). CDR1 MGHDK and CDR2 SYGVNS come from the germline V gene. Trimming removed 3 bases at V and 4 bases at J, with 18 bases between. This CDR3 contains 16 residues. CDR3 DNA: TGTGCCAGCAGTGATCCGACAGACTATTTGGGCACTGAAGCTTTCTTT. Amino acid sequence: CASSDPTDYLGTEAFF.

This chain's CDR3 is CASSLTAGLGAYEQYF. DNA of the CDR3: TGTGCCAGCAGCTTGACCGCGGGTCTGGGGGCCTACGAGCAGTACTTC. The chain joins TRBV7-8 to TRBJ2-7; D may be TRBD1 or TRBD2 (5 bases each). With 3 bases removed from V and 2 bases from J, the gap between germline ends came to 17 bases. CDR3 size: 16 residues. Per germline, CDR1 SGHVS and CDR2 FQNEAQ.

Regarding this clone: Other DNA sequences in this specimen translate into the identical CDR3. The chain employs TRBV6-5 and TRBJ1-2, with D tentatively TRBD1 (5 bases). This CDR3 comprises 13 residues. Trimming took off 3 bases at V and 3 bases at J, with 8 bases between the two ends. Per the germline V gene, CDR1 is MNHEY and CDR2 is SVGAGI. CDR3 nucleotides: TGTGCCAGCAGTTATGGGGGGGACTATGGCTACACCTTC. This codes for CASSYGGDYGYTF.

The chain carries TRBV28 and TRBJ1-6; D unresolved. Trimming pared 3 bases from V and 0 bases from J, leaving 6 bases between. The CDR3 totals 15 residues. Germline assignment: CDR1 MDHEN and CDR2 SYDVKM. CDR3 coding DNA: TGTGCCAGCAGTTTGGATCGCTCCTATAATTCACCCCTCCACTTT. Protein product: CASSLDRSYNSPLHF.

As for this clone: Distinct nucleotide sequences in the sample also encode this CDR3. V usage is TRBV18 and J usage is TRBJ1-1; no reliable D call. The CDR3 covers 12 residues. Germline CDR1 KGHSH, CDR2 LQKENI. V was shortened by 3 bases and J by 4 bases, with 6 bases between the two germline ends. The DNA for the CDR3 is TGTGCCAGCTCACCGGGCAGCACTGAAGCTTTCTTT. Protein: CASSPGSTEAFF.

This clone appeared a single time. The chain links TRBV27 to TRBJ2-7; tentatively, D is TRBD1 or TRBD2 (7 bases each). Germline V gene data show CDR1 as MNHEY and CDR2 as SMNVEV (reference sequence). This CDR3 is built from 15 residues. The V end lost 4 bases, the J end lost 2 bases, and 15 bases lay between the germline ends. The CDR3 sequence: CASSWGGGGAYEQYF. CDR3 sequence (DNA): TGTGCCAGCAGTTGGGGGGGAGGGGGCGCCTACGAGCAGTACTTC.